The 7 T cell receptor beta chains listed next were all sequenced from one sample in a study of cytomegalovirus exposure and HLA in healthy donors. Clones were read by immunoSEQ multiplex PCR, and TCRdb kept only the in-frame ones, dropping some. Of about 86,000 clones in the sample, more than 85% are singletons; the top ten hold roughly 0.74%. Specimen: PBMCs. The receptors were gathered from a man aged 18 to 30 in good health and CMV-seronegative.

The chain uses TRBV5-1 and TRBJ1-2; D gene uncertain. CDR1 and CDR2 from the germline V gene are SGHRS and YFSETQ. V lost 1 base and J 0 bases, leaving 4 bases between the germline ends. This CDR3 is 13 amino acids long. CDR3 bases: TGCGCCAGCAGCTTGTCTACTAACTATGGCTACACCTTC. This sequence encodes CASSLSTNYGYTF. Based on the CDR3 plus reference TRBV5-1 and TRBJ1-2, the full variable domain is KAGVTQTPRYLIKTRGQQVTLSCSPISGHRSVSWYQQTPGQGLQFLFEYFSETQRNKGNFPGRFSGRQFSNSRSEMNVSTLELGDSALYLCASSLSTNYGYTFGSGTRLTVV.

This clone was picked up a small number of times. The chain uses TRBV5-6 and TRBJ2-5, with a tentative D call TRBD2 (6 bases). Trimming left V 4 bases short and J 0 bases short, with 16 bases between. The CDR3 contains 16 residues. Germline-derived CDR1 and CDR2 are SGHDT and YYEEEE. CDR3 sequence (DNA): TGTGCCAGCAGCGTAAAGCCGGGACTGAACCAAGAGACCCAGTACTTC. Translating gives CASSVKPGLNQETQYF.

The V gene is TRBV11-2, the J gene TRBJ2-5, with a weak D call TRBD2 (6 bases). V was clipped by 5 bases and J by 1 base, with 14 bases between them. Germline CDR1 is SGHAT and CDR2 is FQNNGV. This CDR3 has 15 residues. In DNA, the CDR3 is TGTGCCAGCAGCGCGGGCGGGACTCTCCAAGAGACCCAGTACTTC. Protein sequence: CASSAGGTLQETQYF.

V gene TRBV7-8 combines with J gene TRBJ1-2; TRBD1 matches 7 bases. Germline assignment: CDR1 SGHVS and CDR2 FQNEAQ. J was trimmed by 8 bases and V by 5 bases; bases with no gene match: 8. This CDR3 region has 13 residues. The chain's CDR3 is CASSRGGRDGYTF. CDR3 DNA: TGTGCCAGCAGCCGAGGGGGCAGGGACGGCTACACCTTC.

As DNA, the CDR3 is TGTGCCATCAGGGCCGGACTAGGGATTTACGAGCAGTACTTC. Amino acids: CAIRAGLGIYEQYF. The V and J genes are TRBV10-3 and TRBJ2-7, with TRBD2 matching 7 bases. This CDR3 is 14 amino acids long. The V segment lost 6 bases and the J segment 4 bases; nucleotides outside the gene matches: 9. CDR1 and CDR2 from the germline V gene are ENHRY and SYGVKD.

This rearrangement joins TRBV7-6 to TRBJ1-2; D might be TRBD1 (6 bases). Germline-derived CDR1 and CDR2 are SGHVS and FNYEAQ. This CDR3 spans 17 amino acids. V shed 5 bases and J shed 7 bases, with 26 bases lying between them. The CDR3 DNA reads as TGTGCCAGCAGCGCCCTGGGGGGGCTGAATTTGGTTGGTGGCTACACCTTC. Residues: CASSALGGLNLVGGYTF.

J is TRBJ1-1 and V is TRBV7-8; 7 nucleotides match TRBD1. This CDR3 spans 18 amino acids. V gave up 1 base and J gave up 1 base; unmatched junction bases: 12. The germline V gene has CDR1 SGHVS and CDR2 FQNEAQ. The CDR3 loop is CASSLGRDRGLKNTEAFF. In DNA form, the CDR3 reads TGTGCCAGCAGCTTAGGCCGGGACAGAGGTCTTAAGAACACTGAAGCTTTCTTT.